The 10 T cell receptor beta chains below all came from one sample that was sequenced in a study of cytomegalovirus exposure and HLA in healthy donors. Both 60 Vbeta primers and 13 Jbeta primers went into the PCR. Sequenced by immunoSEQ multiplex PCR; TCRdb stores in-frame clones only, minus some. The sample includes 85,000 to 100,000 clones, over 75% of them seen just once. Sequenced sample: PBMCs. The receptors originated from a girl aged 2 to 9 in good health and CMV-seropositive.

V gene TRBV19 combines with J gene TRBJ2-7, with 7 bases lining up with TRBD2. The CDR3 covers 14 residues. V shed 7 bases and J 2 bases; nucleotides not matched to a gene: 8. Germline CDR1 LNHDA, CDR2 SQIVND (reference sequence). This chain's CDR3 is CASTSLADPYEQYF. The CDR3 DNA reads as TGTGCCAGTACCAGTCTAGCGGATCCCTACGAGCAGTACTTC.

This clone was recorded only once. The genes are TRBV30 and TRBJ2-1, with 9 bases lining up with TRBD2. This CDR3 is 14 amino acids long. Germline CDR1 GTSNPN, CDR2 SVGIG (reference sequence). The V gene end was trimmed by 2 bases and the J gene end by 9 bases; junction bases not matched to a gene: 8. CDR3 residues: CAWSRVAGVSEQFF. CDR3 nucleotide sequence: TGTGCCTGGAGTCGGGTAGCGGGAGTAAGTGAGCAGTTCTTC.

There are a few counts of this clone. Distinct nucleotide sequences in the sample also encode this CDR3. This chain joins TRBV9 and TRBJ2-7; D not resolved. Trimming pared 0 bases from V and 1 base from J, leaving 8 bases between. The CDR3 has 14 residues. The germline V gene has CDR1 SGDLS and CDR2 YYNGEE. CDR3 coding DNA: TGTGCCAGCAGCGTAGGACTCTCTTCCTACGAGCAGTACTTC. Translating it yields CASSVGLSSYEQYF.

The rearrangement links TRBV9 to TRBJ1-2, with D possibly TRBD1 on 6 matching bases. The CDR3 is made up of 16 amino acids. Trimming shortened V by 0 bases and J by 7 bases, and 19 bases separated the two germline ends. CDR1 is SGDLS, CDR2 YYNGEE, per germline. CDR3 amino acids: CASSVGILDSIGGYTF. The CDR3 DNA is TGTGCCAGCAGCGTAGGGATCCTGGACAGCATTGGTGGCTACACCTTC. Full variable domain (rest looked up from reference TRBV9 and TRBJ1-2): DSGVTQTPKHLITATGQRVTLRCSPRSGDLSVYWYQQSLDQGLQFLIQYYNGEERAKGNILERFSAQQFPDLHSELNLSSLELGDSALYFCASSVGILDSIGGYTFGSGTRLTVV.

This clone was counted between two and nine times. The V gene is TRBV10-3, the J gene TRBJ2-7; the match to TRBD2 covers 12 bases. Germline trimming cut 4 bases from V and 3 bases from J; bases unmatched to any gene: 4. This CDR3 region has 15 residues. Germline V gives CDR1 ENHRY, CDR2 SYGVKD. This CDR3 reads CAISVRTSGIYEQYF. The CDR3 region has the DNA TGTGCCATCAGTGTGCGGACTAGCGGGATCTACGAGCAGTACTTC.

This chain connects TRBV29-1 to TRBJ2-3; D is possibly TRBD2 (7 bases). Germline assignment: CDR1 SQVTM and CDR2 ANQGSEA. The V and J ends lost 7 bases and 10 bases respectively, with 15 bases between them. CDR3 length: 11 amino acids. Written as DNA, the CDR3 is TGCAGCGCCCGGGGGGCAGGGCCGCAGTATTTT. Translating gives CSARGAGPQYF.

This sequence joins TRBV29-1 and TRBJ2-3, with 8 nucleotides matching TRBD1. The CDR3 has 12 residues. The germline V gene has CDR1 SQVTM and CDR2 ANQGSEA. V lost 7 bases, J lost 4 bases, and 4 bases stayed unmatched. This CDR3 is CSASTGADTQYF. The CDR3 DNA sequence: TGCAGCGCATCGACAGGGGCAGATACGCAGTATTTT.

The chain joins TRBV4-1 to TRBJ2-7; D is unclear. Trimming left V 1 base short and J 3 bases short, with 7 bases between. Germline V gene data show CDR1 as MGHRA and CDR2 as YSYEKL. CDR3 length equals 13 residues. CDR3 amino acids: CASSQATDYEQYF. Written as DNA, the CDR3 is TGCGCCAGCAGCCAAGCTACTGACTACGAGCAGTACTTC.

In this sample, this clone turned up a few times. This chain uses TRBV7-2 with TRBJ1-5; the match to TRBD1 covers 9 bases. Germline assignment: CDR1 SGHTA and CDR2 FQGNSA. With 5 bases clipped from V and 6 bases from J, the junction kept 8 bases outside the gene matches. The CDR3 consists of 15 residues. The CDR3 spells CASSASGQGFQPQHF. CDR3 coding DNA: TGTGCCAGCAGCGCGTCGGGACAGGGCTTTCAGCCCCAGCATTTT.

V and J are TRBV5-1 and TRBJ2-7; TRBD2 is a possible D gene (6 bases). With 0 bases removed from V and 6 bases from J, the gap between germline ends came to 13 bases. CDR3 length equals 14 residues. Germline CDR1 is SGHRS and CDR2 is YFSETQ. CDR3 sequence: CASSLAGGTGEQYF. The CDR3 DNA is TGCGCCAGCAGCTTGGCCGGGGGAACGGGCGAGCAGTACTTC.